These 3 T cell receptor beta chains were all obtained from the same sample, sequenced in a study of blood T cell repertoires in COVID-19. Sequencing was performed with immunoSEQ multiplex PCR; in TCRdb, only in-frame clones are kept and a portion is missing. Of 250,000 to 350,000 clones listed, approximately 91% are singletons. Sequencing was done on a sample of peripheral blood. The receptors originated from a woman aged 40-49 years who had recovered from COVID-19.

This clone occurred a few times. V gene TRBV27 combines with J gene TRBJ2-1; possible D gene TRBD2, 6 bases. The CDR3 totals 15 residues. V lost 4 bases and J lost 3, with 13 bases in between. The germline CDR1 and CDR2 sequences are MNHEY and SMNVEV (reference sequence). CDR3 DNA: TGTGCCAGCAGTTCCCGGGACTCCAGCTACAATGAGCAGTTCTTC. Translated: CASSSRDSSYNEQFF.

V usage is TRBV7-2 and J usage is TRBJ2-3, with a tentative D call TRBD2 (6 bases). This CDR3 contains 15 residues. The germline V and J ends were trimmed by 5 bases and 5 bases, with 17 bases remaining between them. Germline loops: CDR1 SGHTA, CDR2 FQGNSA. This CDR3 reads CASSQSGQGKDTQYF. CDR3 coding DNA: TGTGCCAGCAGCCAAAGCGGGCAGGGCAAAGATACGCAGTATTTT.

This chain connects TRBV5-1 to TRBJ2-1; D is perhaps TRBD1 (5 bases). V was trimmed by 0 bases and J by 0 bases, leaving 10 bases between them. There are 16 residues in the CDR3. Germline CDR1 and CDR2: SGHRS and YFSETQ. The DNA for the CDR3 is TGCGCCAGCAGCTTGGTGGGGCAGAGCTCCTACAATGAGCAGTTCTTC. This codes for CASSLVGQSSYNEQFF.